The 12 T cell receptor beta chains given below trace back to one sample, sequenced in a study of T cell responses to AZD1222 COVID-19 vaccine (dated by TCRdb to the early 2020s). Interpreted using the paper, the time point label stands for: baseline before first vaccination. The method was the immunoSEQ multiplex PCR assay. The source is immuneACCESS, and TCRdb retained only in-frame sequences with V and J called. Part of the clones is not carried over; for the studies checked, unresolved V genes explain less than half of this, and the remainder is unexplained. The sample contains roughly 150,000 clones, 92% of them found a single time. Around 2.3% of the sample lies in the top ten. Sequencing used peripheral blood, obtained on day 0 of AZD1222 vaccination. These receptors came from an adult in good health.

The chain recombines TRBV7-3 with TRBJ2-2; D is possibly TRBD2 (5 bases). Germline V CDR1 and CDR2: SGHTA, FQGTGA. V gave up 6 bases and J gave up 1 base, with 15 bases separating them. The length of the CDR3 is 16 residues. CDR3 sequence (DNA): TGTGCCAGCAGGTCCGGGCTAGCTAAGAACACCGGGGAGCTGTTTTTT. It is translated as CASRSGLAKNTGELFF.

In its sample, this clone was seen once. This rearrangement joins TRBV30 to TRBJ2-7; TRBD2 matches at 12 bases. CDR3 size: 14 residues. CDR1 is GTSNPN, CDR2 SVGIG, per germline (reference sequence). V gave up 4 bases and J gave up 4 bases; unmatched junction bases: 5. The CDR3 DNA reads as TGTGCCTGGAAAAGACTAGCGGGAGAGTACGAGCAGTACTTC. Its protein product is CAWKRLAGEYEQYF.

The CDR3 sequence is CATAGTSGGYEQYF. CDR3 nucleotide sequence: TGTGCCACCGCCGGGACTAGCGGGGGATACGAGCAGTACTTC. V and J are TRBV7-9 and TRBJ2-7; 14 bases are shared with TRBD2. Germline CDR1 and CDR2: SEHNR and FQNEAQ (reference sequence). Trimming at V came to 10 bases and at J to 4 bases, leaving 6 bases not matched to a gene. The CDR3 totals 14 residues.

CDR3: CASSQNNEQFF. CDR3 nucleotides: TGTGCCAGCAGCCAGAACAATGAGCAGTTCTTC. The chain joins TRBV11-2 to TRBJ2-1, with D uncertain. The CDR3 has 11 residues. Trimming pared 5 bases from V and 5 bases from J, leaving 4 bases between. The V gene's germline CDR1 is SGHAT and CDR2 FQNNGV.

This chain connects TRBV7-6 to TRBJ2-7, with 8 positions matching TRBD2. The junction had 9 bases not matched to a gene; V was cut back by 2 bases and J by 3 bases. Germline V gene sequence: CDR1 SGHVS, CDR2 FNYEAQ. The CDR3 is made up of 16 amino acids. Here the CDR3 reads CASSLFTAGGGYEQYF. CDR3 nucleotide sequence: TGTGCCAGCAGCTTATTTACGGCGGGAGGAGGCTACGAGCAGTACTTC. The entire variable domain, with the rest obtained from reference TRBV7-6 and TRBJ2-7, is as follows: GAGVSQSPRYKVTKRGQDVALRCDPISGHVSLYWYRQALGQGPEFLTYFNYEAQQDKSGLPNDRFSAERPEGSISTLTIQRTEQRDSAMYRCASSLFTAGGGYEQYFGPGTRLTVT.

The CDR3 protein is CASSQEESANTGELFF. CDR3 in DNA: TGTGCCAGCAGCCAAGAGGAGTCTGCGAACACCGGGGAGCTGTTTTTT. The J gene is TRBJ2-2, the V gene TRBV3-1 (or the pseudogene TRBV3-2); D remains unclear. The ends were cut back, 0 bases at V and 0 bases at J, with 8 bases in the middle. The length of the CDR3 is 16 residues. Germline-derived CDR1 and CDR2 are LGHDT and YNNKEL (reference sequence).

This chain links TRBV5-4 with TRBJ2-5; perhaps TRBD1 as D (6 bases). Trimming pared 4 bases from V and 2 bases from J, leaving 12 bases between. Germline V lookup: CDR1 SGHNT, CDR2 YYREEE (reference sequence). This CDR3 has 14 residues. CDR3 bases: TGTGCCAGCAGCCCGGACAGAAGTCAAGAGACCCAGTACTTC. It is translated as CASSPDRSQETQYF.

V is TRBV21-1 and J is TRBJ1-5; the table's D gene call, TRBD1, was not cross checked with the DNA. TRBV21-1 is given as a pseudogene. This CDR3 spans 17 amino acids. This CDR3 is CASIDGGTGEINQPQHF. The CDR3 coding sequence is TGTGCCAGCATCGACGGCGGGACAGGGGAAATTAATCAGCCCCAGCATTTT.

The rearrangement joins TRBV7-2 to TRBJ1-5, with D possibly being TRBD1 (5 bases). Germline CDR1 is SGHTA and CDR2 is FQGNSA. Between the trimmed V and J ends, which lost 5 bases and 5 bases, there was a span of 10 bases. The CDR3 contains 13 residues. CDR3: CASSPDSHQPQHF. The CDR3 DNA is TGTGCCAGCAGCCCAGACAGCCATCAGCCCCAGCATTTT.

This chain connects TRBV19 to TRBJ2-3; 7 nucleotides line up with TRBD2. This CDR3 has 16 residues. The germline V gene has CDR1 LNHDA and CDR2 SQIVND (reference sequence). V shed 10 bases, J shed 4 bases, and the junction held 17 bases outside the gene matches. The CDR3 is CATTIRAGVYPDTQYF. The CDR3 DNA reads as TGTGCCACCACGATTAGGGCGGGGGTCTACCCAGATACGCAGTATTTT.

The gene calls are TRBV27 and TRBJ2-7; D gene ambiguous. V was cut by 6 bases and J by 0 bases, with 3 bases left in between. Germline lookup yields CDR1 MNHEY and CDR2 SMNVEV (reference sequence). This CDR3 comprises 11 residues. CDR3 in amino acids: CASRDSYEQYF. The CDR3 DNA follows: TGTGCCAGCAGGGACTCCTACGAGCAGTACTTC.

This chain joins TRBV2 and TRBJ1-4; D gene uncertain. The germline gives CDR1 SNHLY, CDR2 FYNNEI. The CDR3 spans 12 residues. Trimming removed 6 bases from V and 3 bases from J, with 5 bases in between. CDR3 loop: CASRDPNEKLFF. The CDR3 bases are TGTGCCAGCAGGGACCCTAATGAAAAACTGTTTTTT.